This T cell receptor beta chain is from a study of T cells in Graves' hyperthyroidism and ophthalmopathy. Study-wide context: The authors collected peripheral blood at initial diagnosis, before any treatment. Study-wide results and limits: The model made its ophthalmopathy prediction, and onset followed a median about 6 months later. The majority of expanded thyroid clonotypes above 0.001 also appeared in blood.

TCR beta CDR3 regions were amplified from RNA transcripts. First-round RT-PCR with HTBI primers amplified the TCR CDR3 region. TCRdb re-analysed the multiplex PCR reads in MiXCR, keeping a single row per CDR3 protein. Of some 620,000 distinct CDR3 sequences in the sample, under 20% were seen once. This clonotype was observed a handful of times. The antigen is unknown. This clonotype was obtained from a woman aged 25-40 years with Graves' hyperthyroidism. The sample taken for sequencing was blood.

This CDR3 is CASSLGLWGSEAFF. CDR3 DNA sequence: TGTGCCAGCAGTCTAGGGTTATGGGGCTCTGAAGCTTTCTTT. This chain uses TRBV12-3 or TRBV12-4 with TRBJ1-1, with D tentatively TRBD1 (5 bases). CDR3 size: 14 residues. Trimming stripped 5 bases from V and 6 bases from J, with 16 bases between.